These 9 T cell receptor beta chains came from one sample sequenced in a study of control samples from healthy donors and cancer patients. Profiled with immunoSEQ multiplex PCR; TCRdb holds only in-frame clones, not every one. The sample records fewer than 200,000 clones, just under 95% being singletons. Sample: blood. The source is an older woman in good health.

The chain is built from TRBV27 and TRBJ2-7; 7 bases are a match to TRBD2. Germline CDR1 is MNHEY and CDR2 is SMNVEV (reference sequence). V lost 5 bases to trimming and J lost 2 bases; unmatched junction nucleotides: 6. The CDR3 length is 14 residues. The CDR3 is CASSPQRGTYEQYF. CDR3 coding DNA: TGTGCCAGCAGTCCCCAGCGGGGAACCTACGAGCAGTACTTC.

The chain joins TRBV3-1 (or the pseudogene TRBV3-2) to TRBJ2-1; 13 positions match TRBD2. J was trimmed by 5 bases and V by 4 bases; bases with no gene match: 5. CDR1 and CDR2 (germline): LGHDT, YNNKEL (reference sequence). The CDR3 spans 16 residues. The CDR3 loop is CASSPLAGGADNEQFF. The CDR3 region has the DNA TGTGCCAGCAGCCCACTAGCGGGGGGGGCGGACAATGAGCAGTTCTTC.

The chain couples TRBV3-1 (or the pseudogene TRBV3-2) to TRBJ1-1; D gene uncertain. Germline CDR1 reads LGHDT; CDR2 reads YNNKEL (reference sequence). The CDR3 contains 15 residues. V lost 4 bases and J 0 bases, leaving 12 bases between the germline ends. CDR3 protein: CASSPFNSLNTEAFF. The CDR3 bases are TGTGCCAGCAGCCCCTTCAATTCCCTGAACACTGAAGCTTTCTTT.

V gene TRBV3-1 (or the pseudogene TRBV3-2) combines with J gene TRBJ2-3; TRBD1 might be the D (5 bases). The CDR3 runs 14 residues. V gave up 5 bases and J gave up 2 bases, with 11 bases separating them. The germline V gene encodes CDR1 LGHDT and CDR2 YNNKEL (reference sequence). The CDR3 sequence is CASSTRTFTDTQYF. The CDR3 DNA reads TGTGCCAGCAGCACCCGGACATTCACAGATACGCAGTATTTT.

The CDR3 sequence is CASSVRGVTEAFF. CDR3 nucleotides: TGTGCCAGCAGTGTCAGGGGAGTCACTGAAGCTTTCTTT. The chain carries TRBV28 and TRBJ1-1; possible D gene TRBD1, 6 bases. The CDR3 has 13 amino acids. Germline V CDR1 and CDR2: MDHEN, SYDVKM. V shed 5 bases and J shed 4 bases, with 11 bases lying between them.

The rearrangement uses TRBV5-1 and TRBJ1-1; D perhaps matches TRBD1 (5 bases). V lost 0 bases to trimming and J lost 3 bases, with 12 bases between them. There are 15 residues in the CDR3. The germline gives CDR1 SGHRS, CDR2 YFSETQ. CDR3 nucleotide sequence: TGCGCCAGCAGCTTGGGGGTCGGGGGTGACACTGAAGCTTTCTTT. Encoded protein: CASSLGVGGDTEAFF.

The chain is built from TRBV12-3 or TRBV12-4 and TRBJ1-2; TRBD1 might be the D (6 bases). Trimming left V 1 base short and J 10 bases short, with 13 bases between. This CDR3 contains 13 residues. The chain's CDR3 is CASSLDRVRSYTF. As DNA, the CDR3 is TGTGCCAGCAGTTTAGACAGGGTCAGGTCCTACACCTTC.

The chain employs TRBV2 and TRBJ2-2; TRBD2 is a possible D gene (5 bases). Trimming left V 2 bases short and J 1 base short, with 11 bases between. Germline CDR1 SNHLY, CDR2 FYNNEI. CDR3 length: 16 amino acids. CDR3 nucleotides: TGTGCCAGCAGTGAACTGGGAGCAGGGAACACCGGGGAGCTGTTTTTT. Translation: CASSELGAGNTGELFF.

The rearrangement uses TRBV7-2 and TRBJ1-1; no definite D call. The V and J ends lost 5 bases and 0 bases respectively, with 16 bases between them. This CDR3 contains 16 residues. The germline CDR1 and CDR2 sequences are SGHTA and FQGNSA. The CDR3 DNA is TGTGCCAGCAGCACCAAGTTCCGCCCCATGAACACTGAAGCTTTCTTT. Its protein product is CASSTKFRPMNTEAFF.